A selection of T cell receptor beta chains follows, all from one sample in a study of early T cells in non-severe SARS-CoV-2 infection. Using its own MiXCR run on the 5' RACE reads, TCRdb lists one record per CDR3 protein. Among tens of thousands of distinct CDR3 sequences listed, around 10% were seen once. This specimen consisted of whole blood, obtained at baseline. These receptors were collected from an adult who was a healthcare worker with PCR-confirmed SARS-CoV-2 infection or an uninfected control (not recorded which). Both conserved end residues are part of each CDR3. The order of the fields is CDR3 protein, V gene, CDR3 length.

CDR3 protein: CSAGRGYEKLFF
V gene: TRBV20-1
CDR3 length: 12

CDR3 protein: CASSPTGHMNTEAFF
V gene: TRBV5-6
CDR3 length: 15

CDR3 protein: CASSLQGFGNIQYF
V gene: TRBV27
CDR3 length: 14

CDR3 protein: CSARLYGAAYNEQFF
V gene: TRBV20-1
CDR3 length: 15

CDR3 protein: CASQLGRGVHSGNTIYF
V gene: TRBV28
CDR3 length: 17

CDR3 protein: CASSMGREGRDEQFF
V gene: TRBV19
CDR3 length: 15

CDR3 protein: CASRRQGNAYEQYF
V gene: TRBV28
CDR3 length: 14

CDR3 protein: CSVDFVDTQYF
V gene: TRBV29-1
CDR3 length: 11

CDR3 protein: CASSHFHEQFF
V gene: TRBV14
CDR3 length: 11

CDR3 protein: CASSLSTGGAHTGELFF
V gene: TRBV5-1
CDR3 length: 17

CDR3 protein: CAIGLGETQYF
V gene: TRBV6-5
CDR3 length: 11

CDR3 protein: CASKNRAGAYEQYF
V gene: TRBV19
CDR3 length: 14

CDR3 protein: CASSLTSGNTGELFF
V gene: TRBV7-3
CDR3 length: 15

CDR3 protein: CASSLVGLSYEQYF
V gene: TRBV7-9
CDR3 length: 14

CDR3 protein: CATSVGGSFDEQFF
V gene: TRBV24-1
CDR3 length: 14

CDR3 protein: CSVEGGRSTGELFF
V gene: TRBV29-1
CDR3 length: 14

CDR3 protein: CARREGINQPQHF
V gene: TRBV19
CDR3 length: 13

CDR3 protein: CASSPILRTGELFF
V gene: TRBV4-1
CDR3 length: 14

CDR3 protein: CASSWRESYNEQFF
V gene: TRBV5-5
CDR3 length: 14

CDR3 protein: CSAGGGASGTGELFF
V gene: TRBV29-1
CDR3 length: 15

CDR3 protein: CASSPRRGPDSYNEQFF
V gene: TRBV11-2
CDR3 length: 17

CDR3 protein: CASSFQATNTEAFF
V gene: TRBV5-1
CDR3 length: 14